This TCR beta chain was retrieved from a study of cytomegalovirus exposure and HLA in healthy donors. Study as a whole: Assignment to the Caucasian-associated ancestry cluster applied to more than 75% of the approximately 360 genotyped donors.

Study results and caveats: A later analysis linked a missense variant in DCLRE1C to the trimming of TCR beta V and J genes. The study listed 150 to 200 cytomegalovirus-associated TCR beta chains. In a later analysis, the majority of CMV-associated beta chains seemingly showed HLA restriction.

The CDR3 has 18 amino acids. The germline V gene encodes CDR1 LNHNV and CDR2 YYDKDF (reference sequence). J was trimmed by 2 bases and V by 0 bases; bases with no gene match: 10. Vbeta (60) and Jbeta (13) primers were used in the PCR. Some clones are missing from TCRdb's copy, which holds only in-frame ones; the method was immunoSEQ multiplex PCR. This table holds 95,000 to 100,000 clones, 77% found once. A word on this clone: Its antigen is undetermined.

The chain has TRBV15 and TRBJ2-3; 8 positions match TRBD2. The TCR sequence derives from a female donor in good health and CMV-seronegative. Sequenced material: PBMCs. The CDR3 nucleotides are TGTGCCACCAGCAGAGATCCGACTAGCGCAACGTTCACAGATACGCAGTATTTT. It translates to CATSRDPTSATFTDTQYF.